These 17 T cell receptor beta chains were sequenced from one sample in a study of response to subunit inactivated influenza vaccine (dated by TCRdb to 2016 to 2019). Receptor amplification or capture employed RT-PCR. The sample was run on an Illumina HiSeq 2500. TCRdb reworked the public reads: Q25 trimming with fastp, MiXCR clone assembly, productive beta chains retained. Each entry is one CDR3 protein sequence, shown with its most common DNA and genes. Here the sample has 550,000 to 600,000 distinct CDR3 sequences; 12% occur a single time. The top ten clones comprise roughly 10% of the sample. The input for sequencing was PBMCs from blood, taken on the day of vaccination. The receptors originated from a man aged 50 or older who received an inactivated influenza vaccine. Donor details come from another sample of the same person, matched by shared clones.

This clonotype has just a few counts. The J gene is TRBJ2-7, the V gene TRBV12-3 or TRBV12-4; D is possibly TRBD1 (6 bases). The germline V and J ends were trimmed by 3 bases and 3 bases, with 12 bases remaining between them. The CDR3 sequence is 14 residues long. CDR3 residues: CASSFGGQYYEQYF. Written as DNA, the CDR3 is TGTGCCAGCAGTTTCGGTGGACAGTACTACGAGCAGTACTTC.

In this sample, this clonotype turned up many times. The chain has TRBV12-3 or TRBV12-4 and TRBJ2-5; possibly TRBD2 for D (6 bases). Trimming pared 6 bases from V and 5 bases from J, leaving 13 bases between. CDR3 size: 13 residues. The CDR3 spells CASSLEGRETQYF. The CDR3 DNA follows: TGTGCCAGCAGCTTGGAGGGTCGGGAGACCCAGTACTTC.

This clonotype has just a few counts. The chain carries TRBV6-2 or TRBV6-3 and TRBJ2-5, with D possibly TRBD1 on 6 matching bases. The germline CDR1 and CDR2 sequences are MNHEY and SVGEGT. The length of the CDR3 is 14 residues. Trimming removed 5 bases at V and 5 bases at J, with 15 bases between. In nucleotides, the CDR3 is TGTGCCAGCAGTCAACCCGGGACATGGGAGACCCAGTACTTC. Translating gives CASSQPGTWETQYF.

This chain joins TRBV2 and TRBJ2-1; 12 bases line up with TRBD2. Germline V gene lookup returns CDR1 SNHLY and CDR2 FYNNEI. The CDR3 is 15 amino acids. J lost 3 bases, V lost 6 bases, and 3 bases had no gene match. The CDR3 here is CASRTLAGGYNEQFF. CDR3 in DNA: TGTGCCAGCAGGACACTAGCGGGAGGCTACAATGAGCAGTTCTTC.

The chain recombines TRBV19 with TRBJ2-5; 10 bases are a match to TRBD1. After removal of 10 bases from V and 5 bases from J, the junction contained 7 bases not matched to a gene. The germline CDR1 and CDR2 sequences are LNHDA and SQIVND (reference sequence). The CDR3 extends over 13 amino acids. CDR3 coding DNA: TGTGCCACCACGGGACAGGGGAGGGAGACCCAGTACTTC. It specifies CATTGQGRETQYF.

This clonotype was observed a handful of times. The CDR3 here is CASSQISYEQYF. CDR3 bases: TGTGCCAGCAGCCAGATTTCCTACGAGCAGTACTTC. The chain couples TRBV6-2 or TRBV6-3 to TRBJ2-7; D gene ambiguous. V was pared by 6 bases and J by 1 base, with 7 bases between. From germline, CDR1 is MNHEY and CDR2 SVGEGT. This CDR3 contains 12 residues.

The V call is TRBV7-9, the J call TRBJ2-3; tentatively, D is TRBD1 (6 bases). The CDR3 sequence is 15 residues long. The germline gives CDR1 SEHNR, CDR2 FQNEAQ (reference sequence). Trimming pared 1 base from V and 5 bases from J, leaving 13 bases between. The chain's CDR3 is CASSLGWTDRDTQYF. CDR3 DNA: TGTGCCAGCAGCTTAGGTTGGACAGACCGAGATACGCAGTATTTT.

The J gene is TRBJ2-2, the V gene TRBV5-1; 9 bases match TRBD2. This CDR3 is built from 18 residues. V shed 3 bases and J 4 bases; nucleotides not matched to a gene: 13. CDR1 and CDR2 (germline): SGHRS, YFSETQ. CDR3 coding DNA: TGCGCCAGCAGCTGGCCCGGGAGCGGGGGGCCTTCCACCGGGGAGCTGTTTTTT. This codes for CASSWPGSGGPSTGELFF.

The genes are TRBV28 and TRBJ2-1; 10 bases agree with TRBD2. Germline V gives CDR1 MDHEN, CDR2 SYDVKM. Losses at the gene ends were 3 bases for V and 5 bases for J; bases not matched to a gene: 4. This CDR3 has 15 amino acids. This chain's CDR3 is CASSFSGRVHNEQFF. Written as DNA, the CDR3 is TGTGCCAGCAGTTTCAGCGGGAGGGTCCACAATGAGCAGTTCTTC.

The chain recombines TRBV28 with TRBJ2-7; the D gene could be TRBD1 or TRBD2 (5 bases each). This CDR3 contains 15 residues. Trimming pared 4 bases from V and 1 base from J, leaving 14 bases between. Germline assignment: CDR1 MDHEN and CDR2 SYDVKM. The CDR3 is CASSYPGTYSYEQYF. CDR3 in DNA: TGTGCCAGCAGTTACCCCGGGACGTATTCCTACGAGCAGTACTTC.

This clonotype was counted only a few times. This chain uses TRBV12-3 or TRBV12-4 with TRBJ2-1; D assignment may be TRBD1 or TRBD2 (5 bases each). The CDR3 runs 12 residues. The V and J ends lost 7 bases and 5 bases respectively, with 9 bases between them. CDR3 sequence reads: CASTGTDNEQFF. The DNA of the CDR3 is TGTGCCAGCACCGGGACGGACAATGAGCAGTTCTTC.

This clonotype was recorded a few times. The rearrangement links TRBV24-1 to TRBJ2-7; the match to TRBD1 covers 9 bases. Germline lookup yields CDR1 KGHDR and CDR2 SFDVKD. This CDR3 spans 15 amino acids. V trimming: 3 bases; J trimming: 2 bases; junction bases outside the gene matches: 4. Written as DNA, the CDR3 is TGTGCCACCAGTGATCGGGACAGGGCGCCCTACGAGCAGTACTTC. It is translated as CATSDRDRAPYEQYF.

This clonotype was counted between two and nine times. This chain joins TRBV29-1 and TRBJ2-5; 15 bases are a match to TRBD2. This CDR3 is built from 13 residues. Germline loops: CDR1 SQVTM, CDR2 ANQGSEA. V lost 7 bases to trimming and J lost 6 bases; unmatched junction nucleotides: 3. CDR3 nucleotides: TGCAGCGGAGGGACTAGCGGGAGGAAGACCCAGTACTTC. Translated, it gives CSGGTSGRKTQYF.

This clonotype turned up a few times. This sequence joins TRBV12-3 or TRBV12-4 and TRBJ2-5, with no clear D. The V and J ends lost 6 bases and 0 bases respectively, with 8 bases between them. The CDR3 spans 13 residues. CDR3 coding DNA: TGTGCCAGCAGGCCCGAGCACCAAGAGACCCAGTACTTC. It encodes CASRPEHQETQYF.

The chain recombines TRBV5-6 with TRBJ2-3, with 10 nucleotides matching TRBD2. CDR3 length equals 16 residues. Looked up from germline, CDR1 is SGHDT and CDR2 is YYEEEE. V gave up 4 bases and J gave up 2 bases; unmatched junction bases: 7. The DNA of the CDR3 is TGTGCCAGCAGCCTTCTAGCGGGAGACATCACAGATACGCAGTATTTT. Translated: CASSLLAGDITDTQYF. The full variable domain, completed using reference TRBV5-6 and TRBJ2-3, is DAGVTQSPTHLIKTRGQQVTLRCSPKSGHDTVSWYQQALGQGPQFIFQYYEEEERQRGNFPDRFSGHQFPNYSSELNVNALLLGDSALYLCASSLLAGDITDTQYFGPGTRLTVL.

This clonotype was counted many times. CDR3 DNA: TGTGCCAGCAGCTTAGCACGGGTTAGCACAGATACGCAGTATTTT. It is translated as CASSLARVSTDTQYF. V gene TRBV7-2 combines with J gene TRBJ2-3; D is unclear. The length of the CDR3 is 15 residues. The V gene's germline CDR1 is SGHTA and CDR2 FQGNSA. Between the trimmed V and J ends, which lost 0 bases and 0 bases, there was a span of 7 bases.

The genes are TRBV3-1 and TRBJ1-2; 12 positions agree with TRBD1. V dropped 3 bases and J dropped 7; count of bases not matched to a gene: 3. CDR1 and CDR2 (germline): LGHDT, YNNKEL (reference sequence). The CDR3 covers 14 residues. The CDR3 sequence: CASSQGQGAPGYTF. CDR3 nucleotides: TGTGCCAGCAGCCAGGGACAGGGGGCGCCTGGCTACACCTTC. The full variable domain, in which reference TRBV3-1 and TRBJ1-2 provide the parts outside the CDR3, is DTAVSQTPKYLVTQMGNDKSIKCEQNLGHDTMYWYKQDSKKFLKIMFSYNNKELIINETVPNRFSPKSPDKAHLNLHINSLELGDSAVYFCASSQGQGAPGYTFGSGTRLTVV.